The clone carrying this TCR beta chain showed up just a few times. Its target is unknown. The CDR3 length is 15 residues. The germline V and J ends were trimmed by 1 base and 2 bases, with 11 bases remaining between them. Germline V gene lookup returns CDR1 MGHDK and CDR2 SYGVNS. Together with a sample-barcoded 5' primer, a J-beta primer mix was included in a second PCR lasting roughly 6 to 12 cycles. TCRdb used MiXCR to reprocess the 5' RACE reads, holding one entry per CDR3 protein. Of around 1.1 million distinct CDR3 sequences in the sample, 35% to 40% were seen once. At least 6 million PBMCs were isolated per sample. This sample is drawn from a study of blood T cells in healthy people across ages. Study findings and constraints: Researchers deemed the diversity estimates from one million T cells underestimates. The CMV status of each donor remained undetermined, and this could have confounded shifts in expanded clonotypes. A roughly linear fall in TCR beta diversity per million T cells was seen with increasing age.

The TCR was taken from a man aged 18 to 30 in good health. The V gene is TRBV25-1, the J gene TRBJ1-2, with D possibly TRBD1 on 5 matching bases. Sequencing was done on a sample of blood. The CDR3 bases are TGTGCCAGCAGTGAATCCCTCGGGGGGAACTATGGCTACACCTTC. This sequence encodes CASSESLGGNYGYTF.